The T cell receptor beta chain described here comes from a study of shared clonotypes between healthy human individuals. The sample holds many counts of this clone. The donors were all Caucasian adults (living in Nashville, Tennessee). Some clones are missing from TCRdb's copy, which holds only in-frame ones; the method was immunoSEQ multiplex PCR. The sample includes over a million clones, about 77% of them seen just once. The germline CDR1 and CDR2 sequences are LNHNV and YYDKDF (reference sequence). The CDR3 spans 17 residues. V lost 3 bases and J lost 0; bases outside the gene matches: 5. Sequenced: memory CD4+ T cells sorted from blood. Subset: CD45RA-negative fraction. V is TRBV15 and J is TRBJ2-3; TRBD2 aligns across 11 bases. The sequence was obtained from a man younger than 35 in good health. CDR3 sequence reads: CATSRGRTSGSTDTQYF. DNA for the CDR3: TGTGCCACCAGCAGGGGAAGGACTAGCGGGAGCACAGATACGCAGTATTTT.